Shown below are 7 T cell receptor beta chains from a single sample sequenced in a study of cytomegalovirus exposure and HLA in healthy donors. 60 Vbeta and 13 Jbeta primers were used in PCR. Generated by immunoSEQ multiplex PCR, the TCRdb table keeps only in-frame clones and is missing some. The data hold around 200,000 clones, with approximately 83% observed a single time. The sample comprised PBMCs. These receptors came from a woman aged 50 to 65 in good health and CMV-seropositive.

The chain has TRBV2 and TRBJ2-1, with 10 bases lining up with TRBD1. The germline CDR1 and CDR2 sequences are SNHLY and FYNNEI. The V and J ends lost 6 bases and 7 bases, in that order; junction bases with no gene match: 9. This CDR3 contains 15 residues. The CDR3 region has the DNA TGTGCCAGCAGAGCGGGGACAGGGGAGTTAAATGAGCAGTTCTTC. Translated: CASRAGTGELNEQFF.

This chain links TRBV30 with TRBJ1-4; no definite D call. Trimming cost V 4 bases and J 12 bases, with 21 bases left between them. This CDR3 comprises 14 residues. CDR1 is GTSNPN and CDR2 is SVGIG in the germline V gene (reference sequence). DNA of the CDR3: TGTGCCTGGAAGTCGTGGGGAGGGAAGAAGGAACTGTTTTTT. As protein: CAWKSWGGKKELFF.

The chain employs TRBV19 and TRBJ1-2; maybe TRBD1 (5 bases). V lost 7 bases to trimming and J lost 4 bases, with 13 bases between them. The germline gives CDR1 LNHDA, CDR2 SQIVND (reference sequence). The CDR3 loop spans 13 amino acids. The CDR3 reads CASIGARPYGYTF. In nucleotides, the CDR3 is TGTGCCAGTATAGGGGCGCGTCCCTATGGCTACACCTTC.

V is TRBV2 and J is TRBJ2-5; unclear D gene. The V end lost 2 bases, the J end lost 5 bases, and 9 bases lay between the germline ends. From germline, CDR1 is SNHLY and CDR2 FYNNEI. The CDR3 runs to 13 residues. The CDR3 bases are TGTGCCAGCAGTGAACCGGAGAGTGAGACCCAGTACTTC. It yields the protein CASSEPESETQYF.

J is TRBJ1-2 and V is TRBV11-2; the D gene is possibly TRBD1 (5 bases). Germline CDR1 reads SGHAT; CDR2 reads FQNNGV. This CDR3 comprises 15 residues. Trimming cost V 2 bases and J 4 bases, with 14 bases left between them. This CDR3 reads CASSLPGPNLYGYTF. The CDR3 DNA follows: TGTGCCAGCAGCTTACCAGGGCCGAACCTCTATGGCTACACCTTC.

The chain has TRBV27 and TRBJ1-2; 10 bases line up with TRBD1. The junction had 6 bases not matched to a gene; V was cut back by 0 bases and J by 8 bases. CDR1 and CDR2 (germline): MNHEY, SMNVEV (reference sequence). The CDR3 extends over 15 amino acids. Here the CDR3 reads CASSLSPRDRGGYTF. The CDR3 DNA is TGTGCCAGCAGTTTATCGCCCCGGGACAGGGGCGGCTACACCTTC.

The rearrangement joins TRBV6-6 to TRBJ2-7, with D possibly matching TRBD2 (6 bases). The CDR3 runs 15 residues. Germline V gene sequence: CDR1 MNHNY, CDR2 SVGAGI (reference sequence). Trimming left V 2 bases short and J 1 base short, with 12 bases between. The CDR3 sequence is CASSYREVGSYEQYF. As DNA, the CDR3 is TGTGCCAGCAGTTACAGGGAGGTAGGATCCTACGAGCAGTACTTC.